This T cell receptor (beta chain) was obtained from a study of cytomegalovirus exposure and HLA in healthy donors. Both 60 Vbeta primers and 13 Jbeta primers went into the PCR. The repertoire was sequenced with immunoSEQ multiplex PCR; TCRdb's copy has only in-frame clones and lacks some. Here the sample spans about 60,000 clones, under 85% being singletons. Regarding donors, all were healthy bone marrow donors. This clonotype was sampled from a man in his fifties in good health and CMV-seronegative. Sequenced material: PBMCs.

The CDR3 reads CASSENGSGEQYF. The CDR3, as DNA: TGTGCCAGCAGTGAAAACGGGTCTGGGGAGCAGTACTTC. The V and J genes are TRBV6-5 and TRBJ2-7; D remains ambiguous. The V and J ends lost 5 bases and 7 bases respectively, with 15 bases between them. The CDR3 extends over 13 amino acids. The germline V gene encodes CDR1 MNHEY and CDR2 SVGAGI.